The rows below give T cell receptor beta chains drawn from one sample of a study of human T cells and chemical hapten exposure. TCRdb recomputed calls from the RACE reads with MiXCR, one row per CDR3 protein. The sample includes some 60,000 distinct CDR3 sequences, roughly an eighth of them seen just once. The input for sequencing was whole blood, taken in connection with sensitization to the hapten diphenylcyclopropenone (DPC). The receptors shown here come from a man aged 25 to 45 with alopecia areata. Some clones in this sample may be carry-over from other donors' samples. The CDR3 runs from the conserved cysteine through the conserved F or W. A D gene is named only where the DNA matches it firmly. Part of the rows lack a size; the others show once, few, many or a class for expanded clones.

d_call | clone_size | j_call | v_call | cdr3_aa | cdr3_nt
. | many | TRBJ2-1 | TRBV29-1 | CSEQGGGDYNEQFF | TGCAGCGAGCAAGGGGGTGGAGACTACAATGAGCAGTTCTTC
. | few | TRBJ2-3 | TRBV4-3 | CASSQDSAGGITDTQYF | TGCGCCAGCAGCCAAGATTCGGCAGGGGGGATCACAGATACGCAGTATTTT
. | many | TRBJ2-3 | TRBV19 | CASSIAGRSTDTQYF | TGTGCCAGTAGTATAGCGGGACGAAGCACAGATACGCAGTATTTT
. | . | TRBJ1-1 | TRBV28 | CASTPLRVPAFF | TGTGCCAGCACCCCGCTCAGGGTTCCGGCTTTCTTT
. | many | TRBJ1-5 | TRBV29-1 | CSVQHNSNQPQHF | TGCAGCGTTCAACATAATAGCAATCAGCCCCAGCATTTT
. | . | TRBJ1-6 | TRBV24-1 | CATSEFLNSPLHF | TGTGCCACCAGTGAATTTCTAAATTCACCCCTCCACTTT
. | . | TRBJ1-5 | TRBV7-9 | CASSPENQPQHF | TGTGCCAGCAGCCCCGAGAATCAGCCCCAGCATTTT
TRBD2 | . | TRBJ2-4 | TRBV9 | CASSARLAGGDLAKNIQYF | TGTGCCAGCAGCGCCCGATTAGCGGGGGGTGATCTAGCCAAAAACATTCAGTACTTC
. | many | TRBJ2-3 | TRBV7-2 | CASSPTGPAQYF | TGTGCCAGCAGCCCGACAGGTCCAGCGCAGTATTTT
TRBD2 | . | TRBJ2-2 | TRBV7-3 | CASSKTSGAGTGELFF | TGTGCCAGCAGCAAGACTAGCGGGGCAGGAACCGGGGAGCTGTTTTTT
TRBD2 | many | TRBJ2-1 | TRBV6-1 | CASSTPGLAARGEQFF | TGTGCCAGCAGTACTCCGGGACTAGCGGCCCGGGGTGAGCAGTTCTTC
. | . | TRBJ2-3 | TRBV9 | CASSVRQESTDTQYF | TGTGCCAGCAGCGTTAGACAGGAGAGCACAGATACGCAGTATTTT
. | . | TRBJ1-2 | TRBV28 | CVSGEDGYTF | TGTGTATCGGGTGAAGATGGCTACACCTTC
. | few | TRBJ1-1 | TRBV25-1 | CASTVGNTEAFF | TGTGCCAGCACCGTCGGGAACACTGAAGCTTTCTTT
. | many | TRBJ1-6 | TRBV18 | CASSPGRGGSPLHF | TGTGCCAGCTCACCAGGACGGGGCGGGTCACCCCTCCACTTT
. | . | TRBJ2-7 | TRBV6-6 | CASSYQTRGYEQYF | TGTGCCAGCAGTTACCAGACTCGGGGTTACGAGCAGTACTTC
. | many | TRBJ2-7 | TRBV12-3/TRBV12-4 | CASSLQQGAYEQYF | TGTGCCAGCAGTTTACAACAGGGTGCCTACGAGCAGTACTTC
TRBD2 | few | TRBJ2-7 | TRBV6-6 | CASSALAGGPGEQYF | TGTGCCAGCAGTGCACTAGCGGGGGGGCCGGGCGAGCAGTACTTC
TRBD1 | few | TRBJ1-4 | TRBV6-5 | CASSETGATNEKLFF | TGTGCCAGCAGTGAGACAGGGGCAACTAATGAAAAACTGTTTTTT
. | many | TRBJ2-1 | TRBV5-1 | CASSLVGGSYNEQFF | TGCGCCAGCAGCTTGGTAGGGGGCTCCTACAATGAGCAGTTCTTC
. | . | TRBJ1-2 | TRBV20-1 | CSARRTDSDLGYTF | TGCAGTGCTAGGAGGACCGATTCCGATTTGGGCTACACCTTC
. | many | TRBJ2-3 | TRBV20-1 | CSASRSGAAGADTQYF | TGCAGTGCTAGTAGGAGCGGGGCGGCGGGGGCGGATACGCAGTATTTT
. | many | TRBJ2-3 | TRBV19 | CASRGIRGRGTDTQYF | TGTGCCAGTAGGGGGATTAGGGGTCGGGGTACAGATACGCAGTATTTT
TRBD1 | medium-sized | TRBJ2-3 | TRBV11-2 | CASSNRDRSSTDTQYF | TGTGCCAGCAGCAACCGGGACAGGTCTAGCACAGATACGCAGTATTTT
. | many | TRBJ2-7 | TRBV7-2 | CASSFFGSSSYEQYF | TGTGCCAGCAGCTTTTTCGGCAGTAGTTCCTACGAGCAGTACTTC
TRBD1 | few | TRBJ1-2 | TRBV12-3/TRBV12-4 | CASSLQGARGYTF | TGTGCCAGCAGTCTCCAGGGGGCGAGGGGCTACACCTTC
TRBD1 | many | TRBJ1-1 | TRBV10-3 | CAISDGGTGVTEAFF | TGTGCCATCAGTGATGGTGGGACAGGCGTCACTGAAGCTTTCTTT
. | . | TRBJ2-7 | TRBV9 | CASSVGTIPAGEQYF | TGTGCCAGCAGCGTAGGGACGATCCCCGCGGGGGAGCAGTACTTC
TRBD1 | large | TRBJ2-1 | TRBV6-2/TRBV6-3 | CASGQGGDYNEQFF | TGTGCCAGCGGACAGGGGGGGGACTACAATGAGCAGTTCTTC
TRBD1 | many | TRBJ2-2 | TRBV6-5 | CASKRLGQGLGELFF | TGTGCCAGCAAGCGGCTGGGACAGGGTTTAGGGGAGCTGTTTTTT
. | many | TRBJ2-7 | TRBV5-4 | CASSLFPLESYEQYF | TGTGCCAGCAGCTTGTTCCCGTTAGAGTCCTACGAGCAGTACTTC
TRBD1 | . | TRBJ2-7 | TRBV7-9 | CASSLAPGGIYEQYF | TGTGCCAGCAGCTTAGCACCAGGGGGCATCTACGAGCAGTACTTC
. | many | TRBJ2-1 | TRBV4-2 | CASSQARGAGTFYNEQFF | TGTGCCAGCAGCCAAGCCAGGGGCGCGGGGACCTTCTACAATGAGCAGTTCTTC
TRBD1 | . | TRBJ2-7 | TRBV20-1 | CSAVPGQGSYEQYF | TGCAGTGCTGTACCGGGACAGGGATCCTACGAGCAGTACTTC
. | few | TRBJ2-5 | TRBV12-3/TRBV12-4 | CASNHPNQETQYF | TGTGCCAGCAACCACCCAAACCAAGAGACCCAGTACTTC
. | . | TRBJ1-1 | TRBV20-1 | CSATDTGDTEAFF | TGCAGTGCTACGGACACGGGGGACACTGAAGCTTTCTTT
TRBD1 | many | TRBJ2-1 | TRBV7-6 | CASSLGQGAYNEQFF | TGTGCCAGCAGCTTGGGACAGGGGGCTTACAATGAGCAGTTCTTC
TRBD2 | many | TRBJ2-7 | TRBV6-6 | CASSPRLAGGPGEQYF | TGTGCCAGCAGTCCGCGCCTAGCGGGGGGGCCGGGTGAGCAGTACTTC
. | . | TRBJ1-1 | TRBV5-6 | CASSLRPDNTEAFF | TGTGCCAGCAGCTTGAGACCAGATAACACTGAAGCTTTCTTT
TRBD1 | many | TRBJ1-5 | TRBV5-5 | CASSLGAGTGDTQPQHF | TGTGCCAGCAGCTTGGGGGCCGGGACAGGGGACACTCAGCCCCAGCATTTT
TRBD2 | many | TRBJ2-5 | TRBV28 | CAGGGTTETQYF | TGTGCCGGGGGTGGGACTACAGAGACCCAGTACTTC
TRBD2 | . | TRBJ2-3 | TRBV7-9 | CASSLNPSGGTDTQYF | TGTGCCAGCAGCTTAAACCCTAGCGGGGGCACAGATACGCAGTATTTT
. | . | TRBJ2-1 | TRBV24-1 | CATATGSSYNEQFF | TGTGCCACGGCGACGGGGAGCTCCTACAATGAGCAGTTCTTC
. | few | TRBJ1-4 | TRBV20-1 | CSARDDAREPNEKLFF | TGCAGTGCTAGGGACGATGCGAGGGAGCCTAATGAAAAACTGTTTTTT
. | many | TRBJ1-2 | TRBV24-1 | CATADGRYGYTF | TGTGCCACCGCCGACGGACGCTATGGCTACACCTTC
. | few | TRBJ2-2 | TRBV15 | CATSRDLSSTGELFF | TGTGCCACCAGCAGAGATTTATCGTCCACCGGGGAGCTGTTTTTT
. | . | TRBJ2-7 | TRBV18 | CASSEGSSYEQYF | TGTGCCAGCTCTGAGGGAAGCTCCTACGAGCAGTACTTC
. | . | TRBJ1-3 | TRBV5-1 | CASSQRGGYGNTIYF | TGCGCCAGCAGTCAACGAGGGGGATACGGAAACACCATATATTTT
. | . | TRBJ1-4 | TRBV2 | CASSSMDSTGLDF | TGTGCCAGCAGTTCGATGGACAGTACGGGCCTGGATTTT
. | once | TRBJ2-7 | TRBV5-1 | CASSLGRGMSSYEQYF | TGCGCCAGCAGCTTGGGTCGGGGTATGAGCTCCTACGAGCAGTACTTC
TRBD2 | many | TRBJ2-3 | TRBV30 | CAWSVKRGRTDTQYF | TGTGCCTGGAGTGTAAAGCGGGGAAGAACAGATACGCAGTATTTT
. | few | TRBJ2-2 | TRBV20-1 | CSARPSDITGELFF | TGCAGTGCTAGACCATCGGACATAACCGGGGAGCTGTTTTTT
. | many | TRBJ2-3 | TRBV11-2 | CASIDRRTSTDTQYF | TGTGCCAGCATCGACCGAAGGACTAGCACAGATACGCAGTATTTT